Below, one TCR beta chain is given with its context. DNA loading was fixed at 350 to 450 ng for all bulk PBMC samples. Profiled with immunoSEQ multiplex PCR; TCRdb holds only in-frame clones, not every one. The sample has about 8,600 clones, approximately 90% seen once. The record originates from a study of blood T cell dynamics during melanoma immunotherapy. Looking at the study overall: First-line therapy was either pembrolizumab or nivolumab with ipilimumab for metastatic melanoma.

V shed 5 bases and J 5 bases; nucleotides not matched to a gene: 13. The CDR3 extends over 17 amino acids. Germline assignment: CDR1 SGHTA and CDR2 FQGTGA. Time point: week 3, after first cycle of checkpoint inhibitor. Samples come from before therapy and from week 3 after the first blockade cycle. Prior systemic cancer therapy, immunosuppressant use and other active malignancies excluded patients. The sequencing here drew on blood, taken from a patient treated with checkpoint blockade. This TCR came from a human donor with melanoma. The V call is TRBV7-3, the J call TRBJ2-5, with 11 bases fitting TRBD2. CDR3 protein: CASSHRGGTSGSETQYF. The CDR3 DNA is TGTGCCAGCAGCCATCGGGGTGGTACTAGCGGGAGTGAGACCCAGTACTTC.